This paragraph covers one T cell receptor (beta chain) sequence. TCRdb keeps only in-frame clones here, not all; method: immunoSEQ multiplex PCR. Here the sample spans roughly 62,000 clones, about 95% being singletons. Germline V CDR1 and CDR2: LGHNA, YSLEER. V lost 2 bases and J lost 8, with 12 bases in between. This CDR3 comprises 14 residues. The data were taken from a study of technical replicates of blood from a handful of donors. The sample consisted of PBMCs. The TCR comes from a human donor in good health. Some clones in this sample may be carry-over from other donors' samples. The chain links TRBV4-3 to TRBJ1-4; D gene unclear. DNA of the CDR3: TGCGCCAGCAGCCAATATTCCGGGGAGGAAAAACTGTTTTTT. This codes for CASSQYSGEEKLFF.